These T cell receptor beta chains were read from a single sample in a study of beta chain features in type 1 diabetes. Sequencing used immunoSEQ multiplex PCR; TCRdb keeps in-frame clones, though not all of them. The sample records some 300,000 clones, roughly 8% being singletons. Material: central memory CD4+ T cells from blood. These receptors were obtained from a woman aged 18-29 years in good health. Each CDR3 is given with its conserved first and last residue. The order of the fields is clone size, V gene, J gene, D gene, CDR3 DNA, CDR3 protein. A D gene is named only where the DNA matches it firmly. The size entry is marked missing in some rows and otherwise reads once, few, many or a size class.

clone size: few; V gene: TRBV29-1; J gene: TRBJ2-3; D gene: NA; CDR3 DNA: TGCAGCGACAACACGGGGACAGATACGCAGTATTTT; CDR3 protein: CSDNTGTDTQYF
clone size: NA; V gene: TRBV19; J gene: TRBJ1-5; D gene: NA; CDR3 DNA: TGTGCCAGTAGTCCCGTCGCGGGTTTCACTGTTAATCAGCCCCAGCATTTT; CDR3 protein: CASSPVAGFTVNQPQHF
clone size: NA; V gene: TRBV9; J gene: TRBJ2-5; D gene: NA; CDR3 DNA: TGTGCCAGCATGGAAGAGACCCAGTACTTC; CDR3 protein: CASMEETQYF
clone size: few; V gene: TRBV5-1; J gene: TRBJ1-2; D gene: TRBD1; CDR3 DNA: TGCGCCAGCAGCCTCGGACAGGGCTTTGGCTACACCTTC; CDR3 protein: CASSLGQGFGYTF
clone size: NA; V gene: TRBV5-6; J gene: TRBJ1-5; D gene: NA; CDR3 DNA: TGTGCCAGCAGCTTGGGGGAAGCAAATCAGCCCCAGCATTTT; CDR3 protein: CASSLGEANQPQHF
clone size: few; V gene: TRBV29-1; J gene: TRBJ1-1; D gene: TRBD1; CDR3 DNA: TGCAGCGTAGAGGACAGGGGCCAAAGTGAAGCTTTCTTT; CDR3 protein: CSVEDRGQSEAFF
clone size: NA; V gene: TRBV28; J gene: TRBJ2-2; D gene: NA; CDR3 DNA: TGTGCCAGCAGTTTTCCCTACTCTGGACCCAACACCGGGGAGCTGTTTTTT; CDR3 protein: CASSFPYSGPNTGELFF
clone size: few; V gene: TRBV10-3; J gene: TRBJ2-1; D gene: TRBD1; CDR3 DNA: TGTGCCATTTGGGACAGGAGCTCCTACAATGAGCAGTTCTTC; CDR3 protein: CAIWDRSSYNEQFF
clone size: NA; V gene: TRBV14; J gene: TRBJ2-5; D gene: TRBD1; CDR3 DNA: TGTGCCAGCAGCAGCTGGACAGGAGGCGAGACCCAGTACTTC; CDR3 protein: CASSSWTGGETQYF
clone size: NA; V gene: TRBV9; J gene: TRBJ1-1; D gene: NA; CDR3 DNA: TGTGCCAGCAGCGTAGCACTGAACACTGAAGCTTTCTTT; CDR3 protein: CASSVALNTEAFF
clone size: few; V gene: TRBV28; J gene: TRBJ1-5; D gene: TRBD1; CDR3 DNA: TGTGCCAGCAGCGAGGGGACAGGGTGGTATAGCAATCAGCCCCAGCATTTT; CDR3 protein: CASSEGTGWYSNQPQHF
clone size: NA; V gene: TRBV7-2; J gene: TRBJ2-3; D gene: NA; CDR3 DNA: TGTGCCAGCAGCTTCGAGAGAACAGATACGCAGTATTTT; CDR3 protein: CASSFERTDTQYF
clone size: NA; V gene: TRBV5-4; J gene: TRBJ1-4; D gene: TRBD1; CDR3 DNA: TGTGCCAGCAGGTTGGGGACAGCGAATGAAAAACTGTTTTTT; CDR3 protein: CASRLGTANEKLFF
clone size: few; V gene: TRBV7-2; J gene: TRBJ2-7; D gene: TRBD2; CDR3 DNA: TGTGCCAGCAGCTTGGCTCCCGGGAGGAGCAACGAGCAGTACTTC; CDR3 protein: CASSLAPGRSNEQYF
clone size: NA; V gene: TRBV7-3; J gene: TRBJ2-1; D gene: TRBD1; CDR3 DNA: TGTGCCAGCAGCTTATTCAAGGGGGCGTACAATGAGCAGTTCTTC; CDR3 protein: CASSLFKGAYNEQFF
clone size: NA; V gene: TRBV29-1; J gene: TRBJ2-3; D gene: NA; CDR3 DNA: TGCAGCGCCCGGGGGTCTAGCGAGAGCACAGATACGCAGTATTTT; CDR3 protein: CSARGSSESTDTQYF
clone size: few; V gene: TRBV7-2; J gene: TRBJ2-7; D gene: NA; CDR3 DNA: TGTGCCAGCAGCTCCTTTGGACAAACCTACGAGCAGTACTTC; CDR3 protein: CASSSFGQTYEQYF
clone size: NA; V gene: TRBV2; J gene: TRBJ1-5; D gene: NA; CDR3 DNA: TGTGCCAGCAGTGAAGGCAGGGGCTTCAATCAGCCCCAGCATTTT; CDR3 protein: CASSEGRGFNQPQHF
clone size: NA; V gene: TRBV6-1; J gene: TRBJ1-6; D gene: TRBD1; CDR3 DNA: TGTGCCAGCAGCCGGGACAGGGTCAGTAATTCACCCCTCCACTTT; CDR3 protein: CASSRDRVSNSPLHF
clone size: NA; V gene: TRBV7-6; J gene: TRBJ2-3; D gene: NA; CDR3 DNA: TGTGCCAGCAGCTCTCGAATTCAGGGAGCAGATACGCAGTATTTT; CDR3 protein: CASSSRIQGADTQYF
clone size: NA; V gene: TRBV4-3; J gene: TRBJ1-2; D gene: NA; CDR3 DNA: TGCGCCAGCAGCCAAGGATTTACAGAAACCCATGGCTACACCTTC; CDR3 protein: CASSQGFTETHGYTF
clone size: NA; V gene: TRBV7-8; J gene: TRBJ1-4; D gene: NA; CDR3 DNA: TGTGCCAGCAGCTCCAATTCAGCTAATGAAAAACTGTTTTTT; CDR3 protein: CASSSNSANEKLFF